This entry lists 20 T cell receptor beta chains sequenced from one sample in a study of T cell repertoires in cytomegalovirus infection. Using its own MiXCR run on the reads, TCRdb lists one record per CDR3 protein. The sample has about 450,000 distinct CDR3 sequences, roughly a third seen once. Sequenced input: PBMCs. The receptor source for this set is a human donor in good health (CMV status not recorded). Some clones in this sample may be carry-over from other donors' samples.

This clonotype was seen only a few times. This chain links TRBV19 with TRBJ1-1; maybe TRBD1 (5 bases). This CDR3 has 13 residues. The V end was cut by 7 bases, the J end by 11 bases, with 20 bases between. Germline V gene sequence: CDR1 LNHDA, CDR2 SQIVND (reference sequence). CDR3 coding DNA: TGTGCCAGTACTCCCTTGGGCGGACCAGGGGCTTTCTTT. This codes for CASTPLGGPGAFF. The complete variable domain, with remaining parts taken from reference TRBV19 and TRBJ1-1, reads DGGITQSPKYLFRKEGQNVTLSCEQNLNHDAMYWYRQDPGQGLRLIYYSQIVNDFQKGDIAEGYSVSREKKESFPLTVTSAQKNPTAFYLCASTPLGGPGAFFGQGTRLTVV.

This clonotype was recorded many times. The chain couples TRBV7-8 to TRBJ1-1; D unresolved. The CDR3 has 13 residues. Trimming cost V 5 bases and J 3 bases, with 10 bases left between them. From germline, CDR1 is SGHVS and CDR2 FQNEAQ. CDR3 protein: CASSPVGDTEAFF. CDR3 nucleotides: TGTGCCAGCAGCCCGGTGGGAGACACTGAAGCTTTCTTT.

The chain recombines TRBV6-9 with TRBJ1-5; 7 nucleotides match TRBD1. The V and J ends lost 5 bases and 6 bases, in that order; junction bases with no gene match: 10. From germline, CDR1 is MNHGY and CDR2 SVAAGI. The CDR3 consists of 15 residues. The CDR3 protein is CASSSNPTGIQPQHF. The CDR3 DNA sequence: TGTGCCAGCAGTAGCAACCCGACAGGGATTCAGCCCCAGCATTTT.

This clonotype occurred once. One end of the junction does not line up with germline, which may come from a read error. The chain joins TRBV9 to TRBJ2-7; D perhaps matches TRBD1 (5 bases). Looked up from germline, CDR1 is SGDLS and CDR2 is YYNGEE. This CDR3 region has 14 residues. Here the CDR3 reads CASSPYRTSYEHYF. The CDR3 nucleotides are TGTGCCAGCAGCCCCTACAGGACCTCCTACGAGCATTACTTC.

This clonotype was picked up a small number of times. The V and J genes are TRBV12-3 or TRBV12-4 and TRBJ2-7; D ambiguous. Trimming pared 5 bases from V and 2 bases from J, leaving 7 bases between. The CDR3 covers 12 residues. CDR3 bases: TGTGCCAGCAGTGACAACCCCTACGAGCAGTACTTC. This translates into CASSDNPYEQYF.

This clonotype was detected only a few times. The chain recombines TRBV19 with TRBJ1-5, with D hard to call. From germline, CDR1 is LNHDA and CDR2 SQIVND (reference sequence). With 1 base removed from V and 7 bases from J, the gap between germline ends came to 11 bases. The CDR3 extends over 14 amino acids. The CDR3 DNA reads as TGTGCCAGTAGTATAGTATCGGGATCCCAGCCCCAGCATTTT. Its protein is CASSIVSGSQPQHF.

The CDR3 reads CASSLSWWGQVGDNEQFF. CDR3 coding DNA: TGTGCCAGCAGTTTAAGTTGGTGGGGACAGGTCGGCGACAATGAGCAGTTCTTC. The V call is TRBV12-3 or TRBV12-4, the J call TRBJ2-1; TRBD1 aligns across 8 bases. CDR3 length equals 18 residues. The trim removed 2 bases at V and 5 bases at J, leaving 14 bases unmatched.

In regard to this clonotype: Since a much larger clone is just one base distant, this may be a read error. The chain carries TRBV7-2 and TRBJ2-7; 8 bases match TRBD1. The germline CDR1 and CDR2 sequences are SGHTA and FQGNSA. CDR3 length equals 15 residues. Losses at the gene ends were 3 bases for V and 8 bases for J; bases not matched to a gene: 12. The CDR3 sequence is CASSFDRGEWYKQYF. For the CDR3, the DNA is TGTGCCAGCAGCTTCGACAGGGGCGAATGGTACAAGCAGTACTTC.

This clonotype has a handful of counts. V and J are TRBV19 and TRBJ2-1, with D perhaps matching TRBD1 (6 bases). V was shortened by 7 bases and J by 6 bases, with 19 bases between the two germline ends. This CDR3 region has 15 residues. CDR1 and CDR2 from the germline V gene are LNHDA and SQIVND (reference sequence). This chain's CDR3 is CASNVDRFSLNEQFF. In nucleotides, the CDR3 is TGTGCCAGTAACGTAGACAGGTTCTCCCTCAATGAGCAGTTCTTC.

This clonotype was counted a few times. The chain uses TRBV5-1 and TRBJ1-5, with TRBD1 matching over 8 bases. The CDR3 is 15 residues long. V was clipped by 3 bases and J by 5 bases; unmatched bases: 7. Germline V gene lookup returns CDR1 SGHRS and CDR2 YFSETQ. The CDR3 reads CASSWSGQDHQPQHF. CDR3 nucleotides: TGCGCCAGCAGCTGGTCGGGACAGGACCATCAGCCCCAGCATTTT. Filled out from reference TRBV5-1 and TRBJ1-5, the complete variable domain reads KAGVTQTPRYLIKTRGQQVTLSCSPISGHRSVSWYQQTPGQGLQFLFEYFSETQRNKGNFPGRFSGRQFSNSRSEMNVSTLELGDSALYLCASSWSGQDHQPQHFGDGTRLSIL.

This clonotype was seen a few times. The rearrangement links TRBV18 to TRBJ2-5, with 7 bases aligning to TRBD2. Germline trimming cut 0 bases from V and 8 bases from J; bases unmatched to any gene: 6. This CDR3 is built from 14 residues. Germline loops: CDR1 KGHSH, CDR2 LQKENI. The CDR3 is CASSPPEGRDTQYF. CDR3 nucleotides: TGTGCCAGCTCACCACCAGAAGGGAGGGATACCCAGTACTTC. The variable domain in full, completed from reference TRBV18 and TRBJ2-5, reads NAGVMQNPRHLVRRRGQEARLRCSPMKGHSHVYWYRQLPEEGLKFMVYLQKENIIDESGMPKERFSAEFPKEGPSILRIQQVVRGDSAAYFCASSPPEGRDTQYFGPGTRLLVL.

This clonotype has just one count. The CDR3 loop reads CSARGGTSLYEQFF. The CDR3 DNA sequence: TGCAGTGCTAGAGGCGGGACAAGTCTTTATGAGCAGTTCTTC. This chain connects TRBV20-1 to TRBJ2-1; D is possibly TRBD1 or TRBD2 (6 bases each). The CDR3 length is 14 residues. CDR1 DFQATT and CDR2 SNEGSKA come from the germline V gene (reference sequence). V lost 1 base and J 8 bases, leaving 15 bases between the germline ends.

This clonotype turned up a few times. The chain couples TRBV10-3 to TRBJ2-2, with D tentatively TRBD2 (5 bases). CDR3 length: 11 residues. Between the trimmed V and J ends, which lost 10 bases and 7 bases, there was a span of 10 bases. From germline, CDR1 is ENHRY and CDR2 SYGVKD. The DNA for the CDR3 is TGTGCCACCAGAGAGGGCGGGGAGCTGTTTTTT. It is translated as CATREGGELFF.

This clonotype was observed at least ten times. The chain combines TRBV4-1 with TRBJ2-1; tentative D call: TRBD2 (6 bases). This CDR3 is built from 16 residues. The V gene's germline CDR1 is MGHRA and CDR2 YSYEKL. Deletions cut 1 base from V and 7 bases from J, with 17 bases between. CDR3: CASSQGISGTWNEQFF. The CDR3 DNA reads TGCGCCAGCAGCCAAGGAATTAGCGGTACTTGGAATGAGCAGTTCTTC.

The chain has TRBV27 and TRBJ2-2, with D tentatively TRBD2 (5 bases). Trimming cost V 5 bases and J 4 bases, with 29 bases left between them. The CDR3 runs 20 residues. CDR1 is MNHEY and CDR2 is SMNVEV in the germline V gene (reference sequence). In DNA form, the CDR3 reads TGTGCCAGCAGTACCCCTCGGACTGTCAATTACCAGTGGGTCACCGGGGAGCTGTTTTTT. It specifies CASSTPRTVNYQWVTGELFF.

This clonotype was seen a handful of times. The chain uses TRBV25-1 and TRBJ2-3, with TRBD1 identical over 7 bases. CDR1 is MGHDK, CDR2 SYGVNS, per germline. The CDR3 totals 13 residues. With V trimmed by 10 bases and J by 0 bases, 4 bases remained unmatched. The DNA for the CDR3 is TGTGCCACCGAGACAGGGAGCACAGATACGCAGTATTTT. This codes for CATETGSTDTQYF. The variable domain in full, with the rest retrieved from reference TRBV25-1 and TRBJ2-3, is EADIYQTPRYLVIGTGKKITLECSQTMGHDKMYWYQQDPGMELHLIHYSYGVNSTEKGDLSSESTVSRIRTEHFPLTLESARPSHTSQYLCATETGSTDTQYFGPGTRLTVL.

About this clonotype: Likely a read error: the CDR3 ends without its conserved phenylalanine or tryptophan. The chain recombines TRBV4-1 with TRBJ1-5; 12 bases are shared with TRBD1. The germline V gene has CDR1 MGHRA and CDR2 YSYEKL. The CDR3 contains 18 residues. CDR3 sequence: CASSQGGTGGSNNQPQHL. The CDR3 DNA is TGTGCCAGCAGCCAAGGAGGGACAGGGGGCAGTAACAATCAGCCCCAGCATCTT.

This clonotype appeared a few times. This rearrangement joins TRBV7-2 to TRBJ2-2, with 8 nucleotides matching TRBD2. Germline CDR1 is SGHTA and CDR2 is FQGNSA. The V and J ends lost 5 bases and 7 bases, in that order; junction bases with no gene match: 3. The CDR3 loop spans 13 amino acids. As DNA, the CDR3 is TGTGCCAGCAGCATGCGGGGGGTCGGGGAGCTGTTTTTT. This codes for CASSMRGVGELFF.

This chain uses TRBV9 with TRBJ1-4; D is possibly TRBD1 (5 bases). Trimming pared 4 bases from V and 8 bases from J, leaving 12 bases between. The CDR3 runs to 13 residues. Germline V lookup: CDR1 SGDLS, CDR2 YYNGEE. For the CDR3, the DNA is TGTGCCAGCAGCATGGATGGGGACGAAAAACTGTTTTTT. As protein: CASSMDGDEKLFF. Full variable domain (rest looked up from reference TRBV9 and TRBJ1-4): DSGVTQTPKHLITATGQRVTLRCSPRSGDLSVYWYQQSLDQGLQFLIQYYNGEERAKGNILERFSAQQFPDLHSELNLSSLELGDSALYFCASSMDGDEKLFFGSGTQLSVL.

The CDR3 DNA sequence: TGTGCCAGCAGTGCGACAGGGACGAACACTGAAGCTTTCTTT. Protein product: CASSATGTNTEAFF. The chain carries TRBV27 and TRBJ1-1; TRBD1 aligns across 7 bases. Germline CDR1 and CDR2: MNHEY and SMNVEV (reference sequence). The CDR3 has 14 residues. V trimming: 5 bases; J trimming: 1 base; junction bases outside the gene matches: 4.